The TCR beta chain described here comes from a study of T cell repertoires in cytomegalovirus infection. Study-wide context: CMV epitopes that were recently identified and HLA-C-restricted were used alongside well-studied HLA-B-restricted ones. In public TCR beta signatures, there were indications of both CMV infection and matching HLA type.

In TCRdb, the reads were re-called with MiXCR into one record per CDR3 protein. The sample yields 100,000 to 150,000 distinct CDR3 sequences, about 31% seen once. Ten or more counts support this clonotype. Its antigen remains unknown. Trimming stripped 2 bases from V and 4 bases from J, with 15 bases between. Germline CDR1 and CDR2: SGHKS and YYEKEE (reference sequence). The CDR3 has 15 residues. Findings of the study overall: The response measured ex vivo was dominated by TCR beta clonotypes (HLA-C-restricted and CMV-specific).

V usage is TRBV5-5 and J usage is TRBJ1-2; no definite D call. This specimen was CD8+ T cells from cultured PBMCs, taken from culture after CMV antigen stimulation. This TCR derives from a human donor in good health (CMV status not recorded). Some clones in this sample may be carry-over from other donors' samples. The CDR3 protein is CASSLQWPGRYGYTF. CDR3 nucleotides: TGTGCCAGCAGCTTACAATGGCCTGGCCGCTATGGCTACACCTTC.